This T cell receptor beta chain derives from a study of post-analysis software for immune sequencing data. General study findings and limits: Patients used four to six TRBV segments, including TRBV5-6, TRBV5-1 and TRBV20-1, more often than controls.

This CDR3 spans 17 amino acids. J lost 5 bases, V lost 4 bases, and 13 bases had no gene match. Germline CDR1 and CDR2: SGHRS and YFSETQ. The authors incorporated unique molecular identifiers into the TCR beta cDNA libraries. TCRdb reanalysed the PCR reads using MiXCR and keeps one entry per CDR3 protein. In the table there are over 700,000 distinct CDR3 sequences, about 32% of which are singletons. Remarks on this clonotype: Its antigen is currently unknown.

The chain uses TRBV5-1 and TRBJ2-3; 10 bases fit TRBD2. The sequenced sample was blood. The source is a girl between 10 and 17 years old with multiple sclerosis. The CDR3 spells CASSPLGLAGDEDTQYF. DNA of the CDR3: TGCGCCAGCAGCCCGCTGGGGCTAGCGGGAGATGAAGATACGCAGTATTTT. The whole variable domain, remainder taken from reference TRBV5-1 and TRBJ2-3, is KAGVTQTPRYLIKTRGQQVTLSCSPISGHRSVSWYQQTPGQGLQFLFEYFSETQRNKGNFPGRFSGRQFSNSRSEMNVSTLELGDSALYLCASSPLGLAGDEDTQYFGPGTRLTVL.